This TCR beta chain derives from a study of tumor-infiltrating lymphocytes in primary liver carcinoma. Comments on this clonotype: Its matching antigen is unknown. One end of the junction does not line up with germline, which may come from a read error.

Points from the study as a whole: Lower overlap was observed for tumor-adjacent and tumor-blood pairs relative to tumor region pairs.

The CDR3 contains 14 residues. Germline V gene sequence: CDR1 SQVTM, CDR2 ANQGSEA. Germline DNA was extracted too, while blood RNA derived from unsorted whole blood. A sample of roughly 4 milliliters of peripheral blood was taken before surgery. With a constant-region primer, TCR beta cDNA was made from approximately 520 ng of total RNA. Researchers made the TCR beta libraries by running three nested multiplex PCR rounds with slightly modified ARM-PCR. In the first two PCR rounds, TRBV1-TRBV30 forward primers were paired with a C-beta reverse primer, and each round lasted 10 cycles. From the multiplex PCR reads, TCRdb called clonotypes with MiXCR, one entry per CDR3 protein. Seen here are around 330,000 distinct CDR3 sequences, approximately 58% observed once, and the top ten hold over 15%.

The specimen sequenced was peripheral blood. This TCR came from a woman in her twenties or thirties with primary liver carcinoma and hepatitis B virus infection. The chain recombines TRBV29-1 with TRBJ2-6; possibly TRBD1 for D (6 bases). CDR3 amino acids: CSVGQFSRANVPTF. The DNA of the CDR3 is TGCAGCGTCGGACAGTTCTCTAGGGCCAACGTCCCGACTTTC.